Presented here are 8 T cell receptor beta chains from one specimen sequenced in a study of CD8 T cells in cerebrospinal fluid in Alzheimer's disease. TCRdb reworked the 10x single-cell sequencing reads into one entry per CDR3 protein, no DNA. This repertoire includes roughly 1,500 distinct CDR3 sequences. Specimen: cerebrospinal fluid. The origin of the receptors is a human donor in good health.

By frequency, this clonotype registers medium-sized (0.01 to 0.1%). This chain links TRBV4-1 with TRBJ2-4. Germline V gene sequence: CDR1 MGHRA, CDR2 YSYEKL. The CDR3 runs to 16 residues. The CDR3: CASSQENGLAKNIQYF.

According to its frequency, this clonotype is medium-sized. The chain links TRBV20-1 to TRBJ2-7; TCRdb designates TRBD1, a call that cannot be tested without DNA. The CDR3 runs to 13 residues. Germline V gene data show CDR1 as DFQATT and CDR2 as SNEGSKA (reference sequence). This CDR3 reads CSAIDRGVYEQYF.

Frequency places this clonotype as medium-sized. V usage is TRBV12-3 or TRBV12-4 and J usage is TRBJ1-1; the TRBD1 assignment by TCRdb is unverifiable without DNA. CDR3 length: 14 amino acids. This CDR3 is CASSDGGYSTEAFF.

The chain combines TRBV30 with TRBJ2-3; TCRdb names TRBD2, which stays unverified in the absence of DNA. Germline V lookup: CDR1 GTSNPN, CDR2 SVGIG (reference sequence). The CDR3 is 16 residues long. The CDR3 spells CAWSVGTSGTTDTQYF. The full variable domain, rest sourced from reference TRBV30 and TRBJ2-3, is SQTIHQWPATLVQPVGSPLSLECTVEGTSNPNLYWYRQAAGRGLQLLFYSVGIGQISSEVPQNLSASRPQDRQFILSSKKLLLSDSGFYLCAWSVGTSGTTDTQYFGPGTRLTVL.

Judged by frequency, this clonotype is large. The chain has TRBV4-3 and TRBJ2-1; lacking DNA, the TRBD1 call made by TCRdb goes unchecked. The CDR3 runs to 16 residues. Germline CDR1 reads LGHNA; CDR2 reads YSLEER. CDR3 in amino acids: CASSQVGQGAGNEQFF.

By frequency, this clonotype registers medium-sized. The chain has TRBV2 and TRBJ1-4. This CDR3 region has 14 residues. Germline V gene sequence: CDR1 SNHLY, CDR2 FYNNEI. This CDR3 reads CASSELLSNEKLFF.

This clonotype is deemed medium-sized by its frequency. The chain has TRBV20-1 and TRBJ2-3; the TCRdb D gene call, TRBD1, has no DNA to confirm it. Per the germline V gene, CDR1 is DFQATT and CDR2 is SNEGSKA (reference sequence). The CDR3 spans 14 residues. CDR3 amino acids: CSARDYRALDTQYF.

This clonotype is identified as medium-sized from frequency. The genes are TRBV7-9 and TRBJ2-6. Per germline, CDR1 SEHNR and CDR2 FQNEAQ (reference sequence). The CDR3 spans 13 residues. The CDR3 sequence: CASVLSGANVLTF.